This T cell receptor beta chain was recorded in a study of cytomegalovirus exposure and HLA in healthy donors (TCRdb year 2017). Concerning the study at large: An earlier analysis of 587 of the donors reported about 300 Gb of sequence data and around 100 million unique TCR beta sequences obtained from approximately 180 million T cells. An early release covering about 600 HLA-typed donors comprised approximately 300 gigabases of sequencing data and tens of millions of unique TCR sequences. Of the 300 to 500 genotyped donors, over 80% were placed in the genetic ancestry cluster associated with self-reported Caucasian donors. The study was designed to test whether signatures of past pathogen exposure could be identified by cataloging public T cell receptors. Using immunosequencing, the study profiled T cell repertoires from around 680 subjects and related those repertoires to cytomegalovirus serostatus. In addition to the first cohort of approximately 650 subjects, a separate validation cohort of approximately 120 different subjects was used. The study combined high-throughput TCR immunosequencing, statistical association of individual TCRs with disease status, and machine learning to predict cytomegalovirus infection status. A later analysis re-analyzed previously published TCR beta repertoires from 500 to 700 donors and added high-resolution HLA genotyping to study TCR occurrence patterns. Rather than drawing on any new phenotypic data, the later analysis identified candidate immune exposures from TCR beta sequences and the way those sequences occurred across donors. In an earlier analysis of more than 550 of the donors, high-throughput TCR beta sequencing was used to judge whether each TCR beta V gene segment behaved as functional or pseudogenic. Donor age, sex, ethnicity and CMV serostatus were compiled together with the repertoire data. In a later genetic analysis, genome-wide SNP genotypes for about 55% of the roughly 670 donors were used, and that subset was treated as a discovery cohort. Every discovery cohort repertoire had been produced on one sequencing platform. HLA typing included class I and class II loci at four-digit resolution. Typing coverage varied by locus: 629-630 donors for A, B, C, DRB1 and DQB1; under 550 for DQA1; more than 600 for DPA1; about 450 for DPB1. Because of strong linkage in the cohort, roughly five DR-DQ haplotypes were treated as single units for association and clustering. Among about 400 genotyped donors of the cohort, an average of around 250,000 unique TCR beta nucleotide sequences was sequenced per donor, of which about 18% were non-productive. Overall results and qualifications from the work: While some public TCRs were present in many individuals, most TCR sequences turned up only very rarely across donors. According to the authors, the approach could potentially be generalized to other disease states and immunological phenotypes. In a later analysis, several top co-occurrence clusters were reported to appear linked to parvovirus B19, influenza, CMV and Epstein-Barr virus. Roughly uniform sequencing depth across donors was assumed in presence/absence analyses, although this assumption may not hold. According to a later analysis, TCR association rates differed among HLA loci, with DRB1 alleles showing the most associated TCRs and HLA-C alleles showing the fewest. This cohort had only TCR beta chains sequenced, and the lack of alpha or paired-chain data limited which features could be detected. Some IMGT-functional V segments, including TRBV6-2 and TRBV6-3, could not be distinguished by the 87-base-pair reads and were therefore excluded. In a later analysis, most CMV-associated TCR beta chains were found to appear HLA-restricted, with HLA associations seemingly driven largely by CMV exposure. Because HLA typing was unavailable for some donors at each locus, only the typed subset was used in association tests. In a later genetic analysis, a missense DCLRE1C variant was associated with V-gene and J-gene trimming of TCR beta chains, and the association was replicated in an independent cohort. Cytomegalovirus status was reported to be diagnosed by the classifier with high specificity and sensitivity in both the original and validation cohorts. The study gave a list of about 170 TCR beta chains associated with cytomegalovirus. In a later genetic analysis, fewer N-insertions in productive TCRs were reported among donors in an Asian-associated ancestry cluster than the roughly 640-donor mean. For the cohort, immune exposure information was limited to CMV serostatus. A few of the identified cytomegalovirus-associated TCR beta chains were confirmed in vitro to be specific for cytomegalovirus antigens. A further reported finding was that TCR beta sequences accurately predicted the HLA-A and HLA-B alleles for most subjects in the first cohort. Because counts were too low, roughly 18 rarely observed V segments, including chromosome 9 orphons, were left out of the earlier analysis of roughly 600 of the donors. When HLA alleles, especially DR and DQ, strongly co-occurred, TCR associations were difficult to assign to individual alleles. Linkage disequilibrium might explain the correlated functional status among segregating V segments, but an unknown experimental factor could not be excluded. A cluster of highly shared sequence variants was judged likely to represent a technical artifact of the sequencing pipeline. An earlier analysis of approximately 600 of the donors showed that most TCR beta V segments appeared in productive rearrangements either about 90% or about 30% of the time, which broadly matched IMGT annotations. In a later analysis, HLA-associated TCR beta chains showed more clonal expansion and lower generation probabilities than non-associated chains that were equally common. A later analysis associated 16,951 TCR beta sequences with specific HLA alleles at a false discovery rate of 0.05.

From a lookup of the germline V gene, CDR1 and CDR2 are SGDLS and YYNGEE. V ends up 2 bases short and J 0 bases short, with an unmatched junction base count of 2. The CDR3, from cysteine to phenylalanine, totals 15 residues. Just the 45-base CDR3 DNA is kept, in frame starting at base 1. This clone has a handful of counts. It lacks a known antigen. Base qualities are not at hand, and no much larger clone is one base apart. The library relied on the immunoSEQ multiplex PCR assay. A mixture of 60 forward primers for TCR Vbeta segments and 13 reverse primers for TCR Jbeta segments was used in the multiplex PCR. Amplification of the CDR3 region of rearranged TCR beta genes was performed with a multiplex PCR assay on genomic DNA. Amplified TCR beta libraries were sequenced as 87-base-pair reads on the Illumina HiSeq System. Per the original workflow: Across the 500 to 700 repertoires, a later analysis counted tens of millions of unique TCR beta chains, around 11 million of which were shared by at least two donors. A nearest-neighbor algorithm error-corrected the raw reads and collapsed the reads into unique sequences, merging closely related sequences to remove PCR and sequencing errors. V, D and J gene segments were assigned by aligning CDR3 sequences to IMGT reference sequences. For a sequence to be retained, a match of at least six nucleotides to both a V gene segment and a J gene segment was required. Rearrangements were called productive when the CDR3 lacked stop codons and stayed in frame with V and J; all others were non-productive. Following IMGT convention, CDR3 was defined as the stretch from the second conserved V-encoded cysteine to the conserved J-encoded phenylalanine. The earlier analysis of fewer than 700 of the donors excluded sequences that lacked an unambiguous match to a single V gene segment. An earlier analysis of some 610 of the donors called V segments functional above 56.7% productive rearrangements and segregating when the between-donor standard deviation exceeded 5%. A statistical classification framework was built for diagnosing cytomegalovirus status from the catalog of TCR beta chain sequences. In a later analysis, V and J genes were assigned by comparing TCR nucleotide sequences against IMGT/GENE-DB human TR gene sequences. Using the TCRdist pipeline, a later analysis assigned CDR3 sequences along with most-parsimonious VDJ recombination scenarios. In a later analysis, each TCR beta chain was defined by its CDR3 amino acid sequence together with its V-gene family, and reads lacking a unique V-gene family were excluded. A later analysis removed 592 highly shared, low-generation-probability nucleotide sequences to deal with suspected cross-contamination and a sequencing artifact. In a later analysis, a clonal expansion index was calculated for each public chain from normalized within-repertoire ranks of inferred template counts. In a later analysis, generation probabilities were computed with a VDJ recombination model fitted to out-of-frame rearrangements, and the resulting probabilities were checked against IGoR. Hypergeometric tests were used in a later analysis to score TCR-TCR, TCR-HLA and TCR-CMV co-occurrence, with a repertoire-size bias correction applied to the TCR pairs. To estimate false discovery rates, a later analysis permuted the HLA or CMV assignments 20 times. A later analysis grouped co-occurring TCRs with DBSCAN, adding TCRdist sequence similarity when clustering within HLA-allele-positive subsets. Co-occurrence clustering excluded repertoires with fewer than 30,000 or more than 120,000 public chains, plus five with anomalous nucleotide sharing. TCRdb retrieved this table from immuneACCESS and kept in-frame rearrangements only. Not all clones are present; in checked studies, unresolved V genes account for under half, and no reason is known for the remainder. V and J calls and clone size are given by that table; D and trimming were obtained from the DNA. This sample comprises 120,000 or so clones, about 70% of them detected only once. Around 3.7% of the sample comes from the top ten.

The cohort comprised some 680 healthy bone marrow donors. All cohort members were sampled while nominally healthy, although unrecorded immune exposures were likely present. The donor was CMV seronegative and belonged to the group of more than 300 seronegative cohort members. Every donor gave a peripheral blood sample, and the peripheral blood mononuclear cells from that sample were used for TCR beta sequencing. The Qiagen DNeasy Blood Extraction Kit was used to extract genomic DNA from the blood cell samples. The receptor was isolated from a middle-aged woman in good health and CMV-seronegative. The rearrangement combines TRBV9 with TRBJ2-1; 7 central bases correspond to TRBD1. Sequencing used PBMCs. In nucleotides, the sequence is TGTGCCAGCAGCGTCCGGGACAGCTCCTACAATGAGCAGTTCTTC. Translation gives CASSVRDSSYNEQFF.